The next 11 T cell receptor beta chains were all read from a single sample in a study of T cell responses to AZD1222 COVID-19 vaccine. Sequencing was performed with immunoSEQ multiplex PCR; in TCRdb, only in-frame clones are kept and a portion is missing. The sample lists about 55,000 clones; 70% to 90% were seen once. Material: peripheral blood, obtained on day 0 of AZD1222 vaccination. The receptors come from an adult in good health.

The rearrangement links TRBV3-1 (or the pseudogene TRBV3-2) to TRBJ2-3; D remains unclear. Trimming left V 0 bases short and J 0 bases short, with 10 bases between. Germline V CDR1 and CDR2: LGHDT, YNNKEL (reference sequence). This CDR3 spans 16 amino acids. CDR3 in DNA: TGTGCCAGCAGCCAAGACTCACAGCATAGCACAGATACGCAGTATTTT. Protein: CASSQDSQHSTDTQYF.

As DNA, the CDR3 is TGCAGCGCCCGCACAGGGTCCGGGGGTTACGAGACCCAGTACTTC. Protein sequence: CSARTGSGGYETQYF. This chain connects TRBV29-1 to TRBJ2-5, with D possibly being TRBD1 or TRBD2 (6 bases each). Per the germline V gene, CDR1 is SQVTM and CDR2 is ANQGSEA. Trimming removed 7 bases at V and 5 bases at J, with 23 bases between. CDR3 length equals 15 residues.

This sequence joins TRBV2 and TRBJ1-1, with 9 bases matching TRBD1. Losses at the gene ends were 7 bases for V and 1 base for J; bases not matched to a gene: 1. The CDR3 runs to 13 residues. Germline loops: CDR1 SNHLY, CDR2 FYNNEI. The CDR3 region has the DNA TGTGCCAGCACGGGACAGGGGAACACTGAAGCTTTCTTT. Protein product: CASTGQGNTEAFF. Complete variable domain (other parts from reference TRBV2 and TRBJ1-1): EPEVTQTPSHQVTQMGQEVILRCVPISNHLYFYWYRQILGQKVEFLVSFYNNEISEKSEIFDDQFSVERPDGSNFTLKIRSTKLEDSAMYFCASTGQGNTEAFFGQGTRLTVV.

This clone was observed once. The genes are TRBV5-1 and TRBJ2-1; 9 nucleotides line up with TRBD1. Unmatched junction bases numbered 13, after V lost 4 bases and J lost 8 bases. From germline, CDR1 is SGHRS and CDR2 YFSETQ. This CDR3 contains 16 residues. The CDR3 bases are TGCGCCAGCAGCCGGGACAGGGCCCTGGTAACCGATGAGCAGTTCTTC. Translated: CASSRDRALVTDEQFF. The full variable domain, in which reference TRBV5-1 and TRBJ2-1 provide the parts outside the CDR3, is KAGVTQTPRYLIKTRGQQVTLSCSPISGHRSVSWYQQTPGQGLQFLFEYFSETQRNKGNFPGRFSGRQFSNSRSEMNVSTLELGDSALYLCASSRDRALVTDEQFFGPGTRLTVL.

The J gene is TRBJ1-2, the V gene TRBV10-2; 7 bases are a match to TRBD1. Trimming removed 6 bases from V and 9 bases from J; junction bases left unmatched: 4. The CDR3 runs to 11 residues. The germline V gene has CDR1 WSHSY and CDR2 SAAADI. The CDR3 nucleotides are TGCGCCAGCAGCGGGGACAGCCGCTACACCTTC. Translating it yields CASSGDSRYTF.

The chain uses TRBV30 and TRBJ2-1; possible D gene TRBD1, 5 bases. The CDR3 runs to 14 residues. V was cut by 5 bases and J by 4 bases, with 15 bases left in between. Per the germline V gene, CDR1 is GTSNPN and CDR2 is SVGIG (reference sequence). The CDR3 nucleotides are TGTGCCTGGTATTTAACAGGCACTTACAATGAGCAGTTCTTC. Protein sequence: CAWYLTGTYNEQFF.

This chain joins TRBV11-2 and TRBJ2-2; D gene unclear. The V end was cut by 4 bases, the J end by 4 bases, with 10 bases between. CDR3 size: 14 residues. Germline V gene data show CDR1 as SGHAT and CDR2 as FQNNGV. As DNA, the CDR3 is TGTGCCAGCAGCTCCGGTACGGGCACCGGGGAGCTGTTTTTT. Amino acids: CASSSGTGTGELFF.

The chain uses TRBV3-1 (or the pseudogene TRBV3-2) and TRBJ2-7, with TRBD1 matching over 7 bases. The CDR3 is 15 amino acids. The V gene's germline CDR1 is LGHDT and CDR2 YNNKEL (reference sequence). J gave up 0 bases and V 4 bases, and 6 bases lay outside the gene matches. CDR3 in DNA: TGTGCCAGCAGCCTAGGACAGGACCACTCCTACGAGCAGTACTTC. Amino acid sequence: CASSLGQDHSYEQYF.

This chain joins TRBV5-8 and TRBJ1-1, with no clear D. The germline V and J ends were trimmed by 1 base and 5 bases, with 12 bases remaining between them. Germline V gives CDR1 SGHTS, CDR2 YDEGEE. The CDR3 totals 14 residues. The CDR3 nucleotides are TGTGCCAGCAGCTTGTATGTGGGGAGAACTGAAGCTTTCTTT. Its translation is CASSLYVGRTEAFF.

This sequence joins TRBV5-5 and TRBJ2-2; D is possibly TRBD2 (6 bases). This CDR3 region has 14 residues. Germline V gene lookup returns CDR1 SGHKS and CDR2 YYEKEE (reference sequence). Trimming stripped 0 bases from V and 5 bases from J, with 8 bases between. The CDR3 is CASSLVAGTGELFF. The CDR3 nucleotides are TGTGCCAGCAGCTTGGTGGCGGGGACCGGGGAGCTGTTTTTT.

This chain joins TRBV5-6 and TRBJ2-2; 12 bases fit TRBD2. The junction had 7 bases not matched to a gene; V was cut back by 0 bases and J by 4 bases. Germline CDR1 SGHDT, CDR2 YYEEEE. This CDR3 is 18 amino acids long. The CDR3 sequence: CASSLGAGLAGFTGELFF. The DNA of the CDR3 is TGTGCCAGCAGCTTGGGAGCGGGACTAGCGGGTTTCACCGGGGAGCTGTTTTTT.